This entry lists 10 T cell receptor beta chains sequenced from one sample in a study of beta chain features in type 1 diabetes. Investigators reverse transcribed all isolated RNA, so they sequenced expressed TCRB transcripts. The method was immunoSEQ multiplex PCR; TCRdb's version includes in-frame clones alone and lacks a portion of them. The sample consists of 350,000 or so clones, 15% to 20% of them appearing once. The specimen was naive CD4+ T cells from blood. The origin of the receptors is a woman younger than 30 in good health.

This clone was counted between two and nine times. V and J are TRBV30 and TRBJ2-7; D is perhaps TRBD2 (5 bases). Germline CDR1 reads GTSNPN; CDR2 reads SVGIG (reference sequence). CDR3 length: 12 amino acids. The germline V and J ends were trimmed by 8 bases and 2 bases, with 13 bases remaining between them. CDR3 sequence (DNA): TGTGCCCTCGCGGGCCTGGCCTACGAGCAGTACTTC. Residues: CALAGLAYEQYF.

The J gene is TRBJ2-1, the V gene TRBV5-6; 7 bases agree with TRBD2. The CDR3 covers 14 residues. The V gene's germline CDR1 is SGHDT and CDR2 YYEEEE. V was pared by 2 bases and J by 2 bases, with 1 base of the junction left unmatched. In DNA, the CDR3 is TGTGCCAGCAGCTTCGGGAGGACCTACAATGAGCAGTTCTTC. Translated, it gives CASSFGRTYNEQFF.

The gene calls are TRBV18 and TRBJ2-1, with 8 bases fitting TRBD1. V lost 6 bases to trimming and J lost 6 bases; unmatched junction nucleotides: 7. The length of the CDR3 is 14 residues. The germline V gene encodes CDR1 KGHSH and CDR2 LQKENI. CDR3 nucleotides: TGTGCCAGCTCCCCGGGACAGGTGTCCAATGAGCAGTTCTTC. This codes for CASSPGQVSNEQFF. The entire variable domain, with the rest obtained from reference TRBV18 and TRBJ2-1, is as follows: NAGVMQNPRHLVRRRGQEARLRCSPMKGHSHVYWYRQLPEEGLKFMVYLQKENIIDESGMPKERFSAEFPKEGPSILRIQQVVRGDSAAYFCASSPGQVSNEQFFGPGTRLTVL.

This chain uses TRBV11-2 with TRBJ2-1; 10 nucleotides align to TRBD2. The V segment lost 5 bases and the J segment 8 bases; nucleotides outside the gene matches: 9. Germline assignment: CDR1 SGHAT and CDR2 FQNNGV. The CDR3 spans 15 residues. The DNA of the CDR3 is TGTGCCAGCAGCCATTCCGGGACTAGCGTCGATGAGCAGTTCTTC. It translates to CASSHSGTSVDEQFF. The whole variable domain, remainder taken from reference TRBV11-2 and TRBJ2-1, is EAGVAQSPRYKIIEKRQSVAFWCNPISGHATLYWYQQILGQGPKLLIQFQNNGVVDDSQLPKDRFSAERLKGVDSTLKIQPAKLEDSAVYLCASSHSGTSVDEQFFGPGTRLTVL.

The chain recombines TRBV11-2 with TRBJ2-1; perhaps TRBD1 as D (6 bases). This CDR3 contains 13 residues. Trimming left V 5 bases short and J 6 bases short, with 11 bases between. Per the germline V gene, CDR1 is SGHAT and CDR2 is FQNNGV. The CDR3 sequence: CASSRQAGNEQFF. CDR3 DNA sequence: TGTGCCAGCAGCCGACAGGCGGGCAATGAGCAGTTCTTC.

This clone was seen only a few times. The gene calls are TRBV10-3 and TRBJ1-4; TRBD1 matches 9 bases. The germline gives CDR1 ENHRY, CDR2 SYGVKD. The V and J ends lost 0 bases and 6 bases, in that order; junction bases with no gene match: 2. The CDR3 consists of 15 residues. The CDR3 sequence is CAISESGTGYEKLFF. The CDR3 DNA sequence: TGTGCCATCAGTGAGTCCGGGACAGGGTATGAAAAACTGTTTTTT.

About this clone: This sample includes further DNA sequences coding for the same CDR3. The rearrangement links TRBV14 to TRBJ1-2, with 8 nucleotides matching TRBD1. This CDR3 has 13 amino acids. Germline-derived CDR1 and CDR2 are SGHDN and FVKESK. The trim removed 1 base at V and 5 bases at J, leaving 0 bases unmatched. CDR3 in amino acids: CASSQGTGYGYTF. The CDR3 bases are TGTGCCAGCAGCCAAGGGACAGGGTATGGCTACACCTTC.

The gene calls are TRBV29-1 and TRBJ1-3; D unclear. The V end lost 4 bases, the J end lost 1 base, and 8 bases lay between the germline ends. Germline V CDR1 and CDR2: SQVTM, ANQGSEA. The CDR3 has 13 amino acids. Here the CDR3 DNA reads TGCAGCGTTGGAGGGTGGTCTGGAAACACCATATATTTT. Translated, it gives CSVGGWSGNTIYF.

CDR3 DNA sequence: TGTGCCTGGAGCGTAAGGACCAGGGGAACCCAGTACTTC. Amino acid sequence: CAWSVRTRGTQYF. The chain uses TRBV30 and TRBJ2-5, with a weak D call TRBD1 (6 bases). The CDR3 has 13 residues. The germline CDR1 and CDR2 sequences are GTSNPN and SVGIG (reference sequence). Between the trimmed V and J ends, which lost 3 bases and 8 bases, there was a span of 16 bases.

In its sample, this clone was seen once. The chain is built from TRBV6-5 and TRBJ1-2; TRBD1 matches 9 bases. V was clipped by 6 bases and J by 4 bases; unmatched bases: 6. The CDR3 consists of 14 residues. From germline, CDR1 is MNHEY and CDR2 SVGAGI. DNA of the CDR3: TGTGCCAGCAGGTCGGGACAGGGAGGCTATGGCTACACCTTC. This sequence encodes CASRSGQGGYGYTF.